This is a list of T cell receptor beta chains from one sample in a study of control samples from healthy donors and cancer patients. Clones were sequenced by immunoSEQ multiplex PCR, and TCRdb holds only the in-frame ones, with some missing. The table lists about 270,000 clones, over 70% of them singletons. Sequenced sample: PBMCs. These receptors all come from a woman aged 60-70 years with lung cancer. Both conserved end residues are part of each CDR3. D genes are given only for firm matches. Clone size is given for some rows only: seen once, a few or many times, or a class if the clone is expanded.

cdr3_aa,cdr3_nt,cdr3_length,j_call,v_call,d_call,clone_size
CASRFTEGVTQYF,TGTGCCAGCAGGTTCACCGAGGGAGTGACCCAGTACTTC,13,TRBJ2-5,TRBV2,-,once
CASSSPLRLAGSLDTQYF,TGTGCCAGCAGTTCCCCCCTCCGCCTAGCGGGATCCTTAGATACGCAGTATTTT,18,TRBJ2-3,TRBV27,TRBD2,-
CATNGVAGNNEQFF,TGTGCCACCAACGGGGTAGCGGGGAACAATGAGCAGTTCTTC,14,TRBJ2-1,TRBV2,TRBD2,-
CASRQTNTGELFF,TGTGCCAGTCGACAGACGAACACCGGGGAGCTGTTTTTT,13,TRBJ2-2,TRBV6-4,-,-
CASAIMLQQGMNTEAFF,TGCGCCAGCGCAATCATGCTTCAACAGGGCATGAACACTGAAGCTTTCTTT,17,TRBJ1-1,TRBV4-1,-,-
CASSYAGTGSGGNTIYF,TGCGCCAGCAGCTACGCCGGGACAGGGAGCGGTGGAAACACCATATATTTT,17,TRBJ1-3,TRBV5-1,TRBD1,-
CASSLDRAGANVLTF,TGCGCCAGCAGCTTGGATAGGGCTGGGGCCAACGTCCTGACTTTC,15,TRBJ2-6,TRBV5-1,-,-
CASSAGEGEKLFF,TGTGCCAGCAGTGCTGGGGAGGGTGAAAAACTGTTTTTT,13,TRBJ1-4,TRBV25-1,-,-
CATSEGRTSGGETQYF,TGTGCCACCAGTGAGGGAAGGACTAGCGGGGGAGAGACCCAGTACTTC,16,TRBJ2-5,TRBV24-1,TRBD2,-
CATSDGGRGNTIYF,TGTGCCACCAGTGATGGGGGACGGGGAAACACCATATATTTT,14,TRBJ1-3,TRBV24-1,-,-
CAISDGRQGNEQFF,TGTGCCATCAGTGATGGAAGACAGGGGAATGAGCAGTTCTTC,14,TRBJ2-1,TRBV10-3,TRBD1,-
CASSSTNTGELFF,TGCGCCAGCAGCTCGACGAACACCGGGGAGCTGTTTTTT,13,TRBJ2-2,TRBV5-1,-,-
CASSLVAGGATGELFF,TGTGCCAGCAGCTTAGTAGCGGGAGGGGCCACCGGGGAGCTGTTTTTT,16,TRBJ2-2,TRBV11-2,TRBD2,-
CASTPGPNTEAFF,TGTGCCAGCACCCCGGGCCCGAACACTGAAGCTTTCTTT,13,TRBJ1-1,TRBV28,-,-
CASSRYGTGSTEAFF,TGTGCCAGCAGTCGTTATGGGACAGGGAGCACTGAAGCTTTCTTT,15,TRBJ1-1,TRBV2,TRBD1,-
CASSEGTGGPYNEQFF,TGTGCCAGCAGCGAAGGAACGGGGGGGCCCTACAATGAGCAGTTCTTC,16,TRBJ2-1,TRBV9,TRBD2,-
CASSVTSHGYQETQYF,TGTGCCAGCAGCGTAACCTCACACGGGTACCAAGAGACCCAGTACTTC,16,TRBJ2-5,TRBV9,-,-
CAWSLRVPRRGYTF,TGTGCCTGGAGTCTCCGGGTTCCCCGAAGAGGCTACACCTTC,14,TRBJ1-2,TRBV30,-,once
CASSPQPNTEAFF,TGTGCCAGCAGCCCACAGCCGAACACTGAAGCTTTCTTT,13,TRBJ1-1,TRBV2,-,-
CASSLSLTQNTEAFF,TGCGCCAGCAGCTTGAGTCTGACCCAGAACACTGAAGCTTTCTTT,15,TRBJ1-1,TRBV5-1,-,-
CASRRTSGGEETQYF,TGTGCCAGCAGGCGGACTAGCGGAGGTGAAGAGACCCAGTACTTC,15,TRBJ2-5,TRBV6-6,TRBD2,-
CASSVRLLAGASTDTQYF,TGTGCCAGCAGCGTACGCCTACTAGCGGGGGCTAGCACAGATACGCAGTATTTT,18,TRBJ2-3,TRBV6-4,TRBD2,-
CASSSNLDSPLHF,TGCGCCAGCAGCTCTAACTTAGATTCACCCCTCCACTTT,13,TRBJ1-6,TRBV5-1,-,few
CASSLAPSGRTYNEQFF,TGTGCCAGCAGCTTAGCCCCTAGCGGGAGGACCTACAATGAGCAGTTCTTC,17,TRBJ2-1,TRBV7-2,TRBD2,-
CAISGQGIGYTF,TGTGCCATCAGTGGGCAGGGTATCGGCTACACCTTC,12,TRBJ1-2,TRBV10-3,-,few
CASSWQGGNQPQHF,TGTGCCAGCAGTTGGCAGGGGGGCAATCAGCCCCAGCATTTT,14,TRBJ1-5,TRBV2,TRBD1,few
CASSPLNGGYNEQFF,TGTGCTAGCAGCCCCTTGAACGGGGGGTACAATGAGCAGTTCTTC,15,TRBJ2-1,TRBV7-7,TRBD2,-
CASSLEGTNEKLFF,TGCGCCAGCAGCTTGGAGGGGACTAATGAAAAACTGTTTTTT,14,TRBJ1-4,TRBV5-1,-,-
CASSQVLEQPQHF,TGTGCCAGCTCACAGGTGCTGGAACAGCCCCAGCATTTT,13,TRBJ1-5,TRBV18,-,-
CASGLPQNIQYF,TGTGCCTCGGGGTTACCCCAAAACATTCAGTACTTC,12,TRBJ2-4,TRBV6-5,-,-
CASSLVSVDNEQFF,TGTGCCAGCAGCTTGGTATCCGTAGACAATGAGCAGTTCTTC,14,TRBJ2-1,TRBV5-4,-,-
CASSLGRGICF,TGTGCCAGCAGCTTAGGGCGGGGTATTTGTTTT,11,TRBJ1-5,TRBV12-1,-,-
CASSSTWLSLYQETQYF,TGTGCCAGCAGTTCCACGTGGTTAAGTTTATACCAAGAGACCCAGTACTTC,17,TRBJ2-5,TRBV28,-,-